This T cell receptor beta chain was profiled in a study of OX40 agonist ivuxolimab in advanced cancers. Findings and limits, study-wide: Average numbers of expanded clones were greater in CD8+ T cells than in CD4+.

Clones were sequenced by immunoSEQ multiplex PCR, and TCRdb holds only the in-frame ones, with some missing. This table holds roughly 57,000 clones, 79% found once. The CDR3 covers 15 residues. V dropped 5 bases and J dropped 6 bases, with 17 bases sitting between them. The germline gives CDR1 SGHAT, CDR2 FQDESV (reference sequence). Points on this clone: Its antigen is unidentified.

The sequencing here drew on CD4+ or CD8+ T cells sorted from blood, taken in a trial of the OX40 agonist ivuxolimab. This TCR derives from an adult with an advanced solid tumor such as melanoma, head and neck, liver or kidney cancer. The V gene is TRBV11-1, the J gene TRBJ1-5; D might be TRBD1 (6 bases). The CDR3 sequence: CASSPAGAEGQPQHF. The CDR3 DNA is TGTGCCAGCAGCCCCGCGGGGGCAGAAGGTCAGCCCCAGCATTTT.